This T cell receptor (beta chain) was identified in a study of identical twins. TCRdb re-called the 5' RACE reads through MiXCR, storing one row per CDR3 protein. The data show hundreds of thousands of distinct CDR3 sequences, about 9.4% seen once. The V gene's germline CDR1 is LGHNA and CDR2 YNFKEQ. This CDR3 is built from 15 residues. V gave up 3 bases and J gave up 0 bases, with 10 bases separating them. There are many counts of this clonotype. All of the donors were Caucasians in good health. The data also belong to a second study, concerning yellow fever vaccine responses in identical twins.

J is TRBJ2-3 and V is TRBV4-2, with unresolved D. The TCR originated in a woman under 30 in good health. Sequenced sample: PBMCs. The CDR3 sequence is CASSHGQDSTDTQYF. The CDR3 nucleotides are TGTGCCAGCAGCCATGGTCAGGACAGCACAGATACGCAGTATTTT.